This TCR beta chain was profiled in a study of graft-versus-host responses after intestinal transplantation. The V gene's germline CDR1 is ENHRY and CDR2 SYGVKD. The length of the CDR3 is 15 residues. V dropped 4 bases and J dropped 1; count of bases not matched to a gene: 2. This clone showed up just a few times. Its antigen remains unidentified. Other DNA sequences in the sample encode the same CDR3. The repertoire was sequenced with immunoSEQ multiplex PCR; TCRdb's copy has only in-frame clones and lacks some. The table has some 86,000 clones, roughly nine tenths seen once; the top ten hold 0.1%. The sample was unstimulated CD4+ T cells sorted from spleen or lymph node cells, taken before intestinal transplant. The J gene is TRBJ2-3, the V gene TRBV10-3; 10 bases match TRBD2. The TCR was taken from a human donor who received an intestinal transplant. The CDR3 coding sequence is TGTGCCATCAGTGGTCTAGCGGGGGGCACAGATACGCAGTATTTT. It translates to CAISGLAGGTDTQYF.